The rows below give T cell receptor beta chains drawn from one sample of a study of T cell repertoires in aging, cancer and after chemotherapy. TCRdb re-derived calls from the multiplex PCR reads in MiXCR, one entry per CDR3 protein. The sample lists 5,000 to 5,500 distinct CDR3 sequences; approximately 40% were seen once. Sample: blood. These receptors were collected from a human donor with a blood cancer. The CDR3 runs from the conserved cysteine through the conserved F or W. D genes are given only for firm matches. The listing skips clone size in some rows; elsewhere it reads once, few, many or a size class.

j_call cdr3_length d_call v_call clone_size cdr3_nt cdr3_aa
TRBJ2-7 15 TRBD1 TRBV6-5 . TGTGCCAGCAGTTGGGGGCAGGGGGCTATTGACGAGCAGTACTTC CASSWGQGAIDEQYF
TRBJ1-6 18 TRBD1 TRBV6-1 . TGTGCCAGCAGGGTAACTTGGGGAACAGGGGGCGCAGGATCACCCCTCCACTTT CASRVTWGTGGAGSPLHF
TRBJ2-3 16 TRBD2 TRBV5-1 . TGCGCCAGCAGCCTACCTCGGGGGGGCGGCACAGATACGCAGTATTTT CASSLPRGGGTDTQYF
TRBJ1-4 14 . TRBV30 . TGTGCCTGGAATACCGGGACACAGAATGAAAAACTGTTTTTT CAWNTGTQNEKLFF
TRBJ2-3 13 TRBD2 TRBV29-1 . TGCAGCGTCGAAACTAGCGGGAGTGATACGCAGTATTTT CSVETSGSDTQYF
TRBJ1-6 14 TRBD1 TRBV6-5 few TGTGCCAGCAGTCGACAGGGTCTGGATTCACCCCTCCACTTT CASSRQGLDSPLHF
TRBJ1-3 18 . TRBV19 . TGTGCCAGTAGTATAGATCAAGGGACGGTCCGCTCTGGAAACACCATATATTTT CASSIDQGTVRSGNTIYF
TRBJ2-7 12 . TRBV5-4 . TGTGCCAGCAGCTTGGTCAAGAACGAGCAGTACTTC CASSLVKNEQYF
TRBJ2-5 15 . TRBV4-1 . TGCGCCAGCAGAGGCTTGAGTCTTGGCCTAGAGACCCAGTACTTC CASRGLSLGLETQYF
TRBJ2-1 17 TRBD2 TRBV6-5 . TGTGCCAGCAGGGGGACTAGCGGGAGCGCTACCTACAATGAGCAGTTCTTC CASRGTSGSATYNEQFF
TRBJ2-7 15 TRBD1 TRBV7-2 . TGTGCCAGCAGACAACCGGGACAGGGAGGGGGCGAGCAGTACTTC CASRQPGQGGGEQYF
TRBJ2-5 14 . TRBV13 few TGTGCCAGCAGCTTCCAGGGGTCGGAAGAGACCCAGTACTTC CASSFQGSEETQYF
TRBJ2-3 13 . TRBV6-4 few TGTGCCAGCAGTGAAGGCGACACAGATACGCAGTATTTT CASSEGDTDTQYF
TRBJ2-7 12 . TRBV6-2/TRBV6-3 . TGTGCCAGCAGCTACTGGCCTAGCGAGCAGTACTTC CASSYWPSEQYF
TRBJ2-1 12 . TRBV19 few TGTGCCAGTAGTATACCGGGACTCTCTGAGTTCTTC CASSIPGLSEFF
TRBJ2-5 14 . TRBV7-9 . TGTGCCAGCAGCCCCGGGACAGCGGGGGAGACCCAGTACTTC CASSPGTAGETQYF
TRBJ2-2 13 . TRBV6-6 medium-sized TGTGCCAGCAGTACCACAGGGACCGGGGAGCTGTTTTTT CASSTTGTGELFF